The present entry profiles one TCR beta chain with its context. The method was immunoSEQ multiplex PCR; TCRdb's version includes in-frame clones alone and lacks a portion of them. The sample carries 95,000 to 120,000 clones, roughly 80% recorded once. This specimen belongs to a study of blood T cell repertoires in COVID-19. The V and J ends lost 4 bases and 11 bases, in that order; junction bases with no gene match: 10. Per the germline V gene, CDR1 is LGHDT and CDR2 is YNNKEL (reference sequence). The CDR3 runs 13 residues. The rearrangement links TRBV3-1 (or the pseudogene TRBV3-2) to TRBJ1-1; 7 bases are a match to TRBD1. Sequencing was performed on peripheral blood. The origin of this receptor is a man aged 45-65 years with acute or convalescent COVID-19. The CDR3 reads CASSLIQGSWAFF. The CDR3 DNA sequence: TGTGCCAGCAGCCTCATACAGGGGAGTTGGGCTTTCTTT.